Included here is one T cell receptor (beta chain) sequence, with context. In its sample, this clonotype was seen many times. Its antigen target is currently unknown. Germline and junction disagree at one end, which may indicate a read error. The data were taken from a study of tumor-infiltrating lymphocytes in primary liver carcinoma (dated by TCRdb to 2016 to 2017). General notes on the study: Of the five patients, three men and two women aged 30 to 69 years, four had hepatocellular carcinoma and one had combined HCC and intrahepatic cholangiocarcinoma. Each sample produced about 3.5 to 7.13 million productive TCRbeta reads, and read depth showed no significant difference between tissue types. The study combined TCRbeta repertoire sequencing, expression microarrays and whole-exome sequencing across five regions of each liver tumor, with adjacent normal tissue and blood. TCRbeta repertoire sequencing covered approximately 35 specimens from 5 patients: around 25 tumor regions, 5 adjacent noncancerous liver tissues and 5 peripheral blood samples. To link TCRbeta repertoire diversity with the local molecular phenotype, the approximately 25 tumor region samples were profiled using Agilent mRNA microarrays. Repertoires from technical replicates were highly reproducible, with mean shared-clone rates roughly 0.86 and correlation coefficients above 0.98. The five patients had tumors staged T1-T3 N0M0, with maximum diameters ranging from roughly 4.2 to 11 cm.

General conclusions and limits of the study: Repertoire overlap was higher between tumor regions (mean around 35%) than tumor-adjacent (roughly 17%) or tumor-blood (approximately 14%) pairs, consistent with antigen-driven expansion. Because the samples were bulk and unsorted, CD4+ and CD8+ T cell repertoires could not be compared. Because only the TCR beta chain was sequenced and unpaired alpha chains were not captured, true repertoire diversity is likely underestimated. The study included only 4 to 6 patients, and the authors note findings should be validated in a larger study. The top 250 clones made up a significantly larger repertoire fraction in tumors than in blood (p = 0.039). Only about 7.5-24% of top clones were found in all five regions of a tumor, suggesting spatial heterogeneity of tumor-infiltrating T cells.

Without any cell sorting, total RNA and DNA were extracted together from around 20-30 mg of bulk tissue using the AllPrep DNA/RNA mini kit. Surgical resection was performed in China between late 2015 and March 2016 on about 5 patients with histopathologically diagnosed primary liver carcinoma. At the time of sampling, the patients had chronic HBV infection and had not received any treatment. Five spatially separated regions were sampled per tumor: superior, inferior, left-lateral and right-lateral poles, plus the tumor centre. Histology showed that every tumor sample contained more than 75% viable tumor cells. Fresh tumor and adjacent tissue pieces were bisected; one half was stored in RNAlater at -80°C, the other sent for histology. The germline V gene supplies CDR1 SGHRS and CDR2 YFSETQ. From cysteine to phenylalanine, the CDR3 is 14 amino acids long. The DNA shown is the 42-base CDR3, in frame from base 1.

A constant-region primer and ProtoScript II reverse transcriptase were used to reverse-transcribe TCRbeta-specific cDNA from roughly 0.5 ug total RNA. TCRbeta libraries were built with three nested multiplex PCR rounds, a slightly modified ARM-PCR procedure. Each of the first two PCR rounds ran for 9 to 11 cycles using multiplex TRBV1-TRBV30 forward primers together with a Cbeta reverse primer. Sample barcodes and Illumina adapters were attached in a final 25-cycle PCR using Deep VentR polymerase. Amplicons of 200-500 bp were gel-purified with a QIAquick gel extraction kit before sequencing. TCRbeta amplicons were sequenced on an Illumina HiSeq 2500 with 250-bp paired-end reads. In the authors' own workflow: To recover full CDR3 sequences, reads were quality-trimmed using Trimmomatic v0.33 and paired reads were then merged using FLASH v1.2.11. V, D and J germline segments were assigned to the rearranged TCRbeta sequences by MiGEC v1.2.1b. Clonotype statistics and Shannon-Wiener diversity indices were calculated with VDJtools v1.0.0. Except for diversity analysis, only each sample's 250 most abundant clonotypes were used in subsequent analyses to reduce sampling bias. In TCRdb, the public reads were trimmed at Q25 with fastp and aligned with MiXCR, with productive beta chains retained. Each entry merges the rows of one CDR3 protein and shows their most common DNA and genes. The V and J calls were not made by the authors but by TCRdb's processing. This sample comprises more than 85,000 distinct CDR3 sequences, around 80% of them detected only once. Approximately 20% of the sample is held by the ten biggest clonotypes.

The receptor was derived from a man aged 40-49 years with primary liver carcinoma and hepatitis B virus infection. The sequenced sample consisted of liver tumor tissue from sampling region 3. The sample's cell subset or site label, decoded: tumor region T3, left-lateral pole. Recombination joined TRBV5-1 with TRBJ2-5; the D gene cannot be resolved beyond TRBD1 or TRBD2, each matching 5 bases. The CDR3 in this case is CASSLAGAQETQYF. In nucleotide form, the sequence is TGTGCCAGCAGCTTGGCCGGGGCGCAAGAGACCCAGTACTTC.